This TCR beta chain was recorded in a study of T cells in Graves' hyperthyroidism and ophthalmopathy (dated by TCRdb to between 2018 and 2020). Regarding the research as a whole: Peripheral blood was sampled at the time of initial diagnosis, prior to any treatment. Whether ophthalmopathy could be predicted prospectively was tested in an independent validation cohort made up of under 20 hyperthyroidism patients plus 17 patients who later progressed to ophthalmopathy. Once sampling was done, hyperthyroidism patients were given methimazole at a starting dose of 30 mg daily, whereas ophthalmopathy patients were given high-dose intravenous methylprednisolone. Thyroid tissue and blood T-cell repertoires from six Graves' hyperthyroidism patients were also compared in the study. The approximately 100 discovery patients were divided at random into training and test sets in a 7:3 ratio. The paper reports TCR Vbeta CDR3 sequencing of more than 120 peripheral blood samples: some 44 ophthalmopathy, under 80 hyperthyroidism and around 17 progressor patients. To identify TCR V-J signatures that set the groups apart, the researchers used a discovery cohort of about a hundred patients, made up of around 42 with Graves' ophthalmopathy and about 55 with stable Graves' hyperthyroidism.

Amplification of TCR beta CDR3 regions was carried out from RNA transcripts. The first round of RT-PCR for the TCR CDR3 was performed with the HTBI primer set and the Qiagen OneStep RT-PCR kit. Libraries were constructed in a second round of multiplex PCR, after which size selection and purification were performed. Libraries were sequenced paired-end with 100 bp reads on an Illumina HiSeq2000. As for the authors' bioinformatics: SOAPnuke was used to process the raw data, removing reads that contained adapters or uncalled bases, had a mean Phred below 15, or lacked an exact match to the constant primer or identifier. High-quality paired reads were merged using COPE v1.2.5, and each unique nucleotide sequence was defined as a clonotype. MiTCR v1.1 was used to align the clonotypes against IMGT TRBV, TRBD and TRBJ reference segments. The analysis included only V-J combinations with a frequency above 0.0001, which together covered over 98% of the repertoires. A TCS score was defined as the ratio between F50 (clonal expansion) and ExV (chaos), using BLOSUM62-based TCRdist between CDR3 peptides within each V-J. Welch's t-statistics and random forest reduced 500 to 550 V-J features to fewer than 15, which were used in a naive Bayes classifier (R e1071). Thyroid-blood repertoire similarity was quantified with the Morisita-Horn index. Starting from the raw public reads, TCRdb applied fastp trimming at Q25, assembled clones with MiXCR and retained in-frame beta chains. Every entry covers one CDR3 protein and lists the most common genes and DNA from its rows. In this record, the V and J calls reflect TCRdb's handling and not the investigators' own analysis. Counted in this sample were over 700,000 distinct CDR3 sequences; over 35% of them appeared once. The ten largest make up around 9.3% of the sample.

This clonotype was detected a few times. What this receptor recognizes is not known. Base qualities were left out, and no much larger clone turns up one base away. Stable Graves' hyperthyroidism was defined as no progression to ophthalmopathy during 18 months of follow-up. Hyperthyroidism patients were aged 18 to 65 years and newly diagnosed, with disease duration of less than 2 months. Any patient with an uncontrolled infection, another autoimmune disease, pregnancy or lactation was excluded. Diagnoses relied on clinical symptoms, serum thyroxine and TRAb, thyroid ultrasound and orbital computed tomography. PBMCs were separated from approximately 10 ml of fresh peripheral blood using Ficoll-Paque density gradient centrifugation. Trizol reagent was used to extract total RNA, and RNA quality was then checked on an Agilent 2100 Bioanalyzer. Broader findings and caveats from the paper: During validation, the model predicted progression to ophthalmopathy a median of approximately 6.5 months ahead of onset, with almost 71% sensitivity and around 72% specificity. Blood samples also contained most of the expanded thyroid clonotypes (frequency above 0.001), which suggests that blood repertoires may reflect thyroid immune responses. Ophthalmopathy was separated from stable hyperthyroidism by a 13 V-J signature model, with approximately 85% sensitivity and just over 81% specificity obtained in cross-validation and 80%/75% obtained in testing. Sample size was not statistically predetermined, and investigators were not blinded to group allocation.

CDR1 and CDR2 (MNHEY, SVGAGI) derive from the germline V gene. The CDR3 runs 14 residues from the cysteine to the phenylalanine. Only the CDR3 region is kept as DNA, spanning 42 bases read in frame from base 1. V sheds 2 bases and J sheds 11 bases, leaving 13 bases between their ends. The sequence derives from a man aged 18 to 29 with Graves' hyperthyroidism. The chain employs TRBV6-5 and TRBJ1-6; matching of 6 bases hints at TRBD1 as the D gene. The sequencing input was blood. The nucleotides read TGTGCCAGCAGTTACGGGCAGGGGAAGACACCCCTCCACTTT. Its translation is CASSYGQGKTPLHF.